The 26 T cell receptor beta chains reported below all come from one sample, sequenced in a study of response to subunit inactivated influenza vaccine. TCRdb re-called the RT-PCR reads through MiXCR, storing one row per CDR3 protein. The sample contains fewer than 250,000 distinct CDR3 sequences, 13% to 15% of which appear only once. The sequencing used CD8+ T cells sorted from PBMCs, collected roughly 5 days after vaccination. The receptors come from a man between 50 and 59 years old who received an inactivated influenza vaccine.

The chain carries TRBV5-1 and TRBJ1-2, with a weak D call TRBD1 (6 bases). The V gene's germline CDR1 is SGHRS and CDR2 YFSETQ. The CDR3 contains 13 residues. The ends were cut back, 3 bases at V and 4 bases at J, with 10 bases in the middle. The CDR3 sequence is CASSYRVGYGYTF. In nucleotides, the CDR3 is TGCGCCAGCAGCTACAGGGTGGGCTATGGCTACACCTTC.

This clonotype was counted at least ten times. The CDR3 region has the DNA TGTGCCAGCAGCCTCGGCCGGGCCGACTCTGGAAACACCATATATTTT. This sequence encodes CASSLGRADSGNTIYF. The gene calls are TRBV4-2 and TRBJ1-3; D remains ambiguous. The CDR3 runs 16 residues. Looked up from germline, CDR1 is LGHNA and CDR2 is YNFKEQ. V lost 4 bases and J 0 bases, leaving 13 bases between the germline ends.

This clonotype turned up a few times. The CDR3 spells CASSYLRGGYTDTQYF. CDR3 sequence (DNA): TGTGCCAGCAGTTACCTACGGGGGGGATACACAGATACGCAGTATTTT. This chain uses TRBV6-5 with TRBJ2-3, with TRBD2 identical over 8 bases. J was trimmed by 2 bases and V by 2 bases; bases with no gene match: 6. The CDR3 contains 16 residues. Per the germline V gene, CDR1 is MNHEY and CDR2 is SVGAGI.

CDR3 amino acids: CASSLWGGDPYNEQFF. The CDR3 region has the DNA TGTGCCAGCAGCTTATGGGGCGGAGACCCCTACAATGAGCAGTTCTTC. V gene TRBV11-2 combines with J gene TRBJ2-1; a weak D match, TRBD1 (5 bases). The CDR3 is 16 amino acids. The germline V and J ends were trimmed by 2 bases and 2 bases, with 13 bases remaining between them. From germline, CDR1 is SGHAT and CDR2 FQNNGV.

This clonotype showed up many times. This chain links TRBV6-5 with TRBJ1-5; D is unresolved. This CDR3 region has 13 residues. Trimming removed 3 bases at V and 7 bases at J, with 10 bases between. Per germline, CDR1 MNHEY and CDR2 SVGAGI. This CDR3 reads CASSYYTGQPQHF. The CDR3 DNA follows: TGTGCCAGCAGTTATTATACCGGGCAGCCCCAGCATTTT.

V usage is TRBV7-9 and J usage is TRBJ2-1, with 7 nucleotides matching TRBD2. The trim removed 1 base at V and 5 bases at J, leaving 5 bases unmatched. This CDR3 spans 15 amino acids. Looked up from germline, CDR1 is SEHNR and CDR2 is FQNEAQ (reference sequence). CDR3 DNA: TGTGCCAGCAGCTTAGACGGGAGGAGGAACAATGAGCAGTTCTTC. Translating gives CASSLDGRRNNEQFF.

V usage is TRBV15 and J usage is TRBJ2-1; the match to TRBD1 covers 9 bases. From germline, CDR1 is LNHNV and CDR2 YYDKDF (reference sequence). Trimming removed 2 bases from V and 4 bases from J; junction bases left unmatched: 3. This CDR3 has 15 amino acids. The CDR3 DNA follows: TGTGCCACCAGCAGACGGGACAGGGTTTACAATGAGCAGTTCTTC. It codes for CATSRRDRVYNEQFF.

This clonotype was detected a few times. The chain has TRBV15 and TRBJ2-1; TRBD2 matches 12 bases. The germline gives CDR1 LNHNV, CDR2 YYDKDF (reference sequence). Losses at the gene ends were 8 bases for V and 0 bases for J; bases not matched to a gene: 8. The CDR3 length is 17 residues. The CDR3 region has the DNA TGTGCCACCGCCGGCCTAGCGGGGGGGAGCTCCTACAATGAGCAGTTCTTC. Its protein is CATAGLAGGSSYNEQFF.

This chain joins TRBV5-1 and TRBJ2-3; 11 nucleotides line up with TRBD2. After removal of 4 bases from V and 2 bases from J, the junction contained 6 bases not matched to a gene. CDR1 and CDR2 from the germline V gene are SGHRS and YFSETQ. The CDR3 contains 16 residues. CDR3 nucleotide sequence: TGCGCCAGCAGCGGCGGACTAGCGGGTAACACAGATACGCAGTATTTT. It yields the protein CASSGGLAGNTDTQYF.

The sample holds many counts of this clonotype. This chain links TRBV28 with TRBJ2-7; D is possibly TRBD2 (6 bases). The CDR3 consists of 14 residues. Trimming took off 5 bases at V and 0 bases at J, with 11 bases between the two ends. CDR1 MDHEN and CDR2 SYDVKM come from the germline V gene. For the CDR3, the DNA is TGTGCCAGCAGTGCGTACGGGGGCTCCTACGAGCAGTACTTC. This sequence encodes CASSAYGGSYEQYF. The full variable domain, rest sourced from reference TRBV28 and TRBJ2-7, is DVKVTQSSRYLVKRTGEKVFLECVQDMDHENMFWYRQDPGLGLRLIYFSYDVKMKEKGDIPEGYSVSREKKERFSLILESASTNQTSMYLCASSAYGGSYEQYFGPGTRLTVT.

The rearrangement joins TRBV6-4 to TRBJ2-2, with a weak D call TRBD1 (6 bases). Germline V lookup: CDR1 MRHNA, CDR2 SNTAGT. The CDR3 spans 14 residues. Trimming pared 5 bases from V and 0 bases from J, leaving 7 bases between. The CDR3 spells CASSRGSNTGELFF. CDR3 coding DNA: TGTGCCAGCAGTAGGGGGTCGAACACCGGGGAGCTGTTTTTT.

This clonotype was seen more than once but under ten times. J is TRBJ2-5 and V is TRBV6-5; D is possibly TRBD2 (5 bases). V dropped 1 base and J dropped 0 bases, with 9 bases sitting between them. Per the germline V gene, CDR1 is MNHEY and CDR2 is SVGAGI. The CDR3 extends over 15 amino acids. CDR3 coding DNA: TGTGCCAGCAGTTACTACGGCGGGCACCAAGAGACCCAGTACTTC. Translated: CASSYYGGHQETQYF.

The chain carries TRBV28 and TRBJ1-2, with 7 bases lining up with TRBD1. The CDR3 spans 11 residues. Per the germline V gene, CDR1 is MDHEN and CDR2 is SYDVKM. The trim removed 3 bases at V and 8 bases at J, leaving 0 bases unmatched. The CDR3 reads CASSLDRGYTF. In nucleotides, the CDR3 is TGTGCCAGCAGTTTGGACAGGGGCTACACCTTC.

CDR3 sequence: CASSLTLNYGYTF. The CDR3 DNA sequence: TGTGCCAGCAGTTTGACTCTTAACTATGGCTACACCTTC. The chain has TRBV6-2 or TRBV6-3 and TRBJ1-2, with unresolved D. Per the germline V gene, CDR1 is MNHEY and CDR2 is SVGEGT. V lost 4 bases and J 1 base, leaving 7 bases between the germline ends. This CDR3 spans 13 amino acids.

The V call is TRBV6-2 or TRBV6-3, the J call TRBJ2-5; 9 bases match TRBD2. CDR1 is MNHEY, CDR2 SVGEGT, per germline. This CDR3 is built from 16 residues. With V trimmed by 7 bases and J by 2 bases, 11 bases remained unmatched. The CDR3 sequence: CASTSAPSGNQETQYF. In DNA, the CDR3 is TGTGCCAGCACCTCGGCCCCTAGCGGGAATCAAGAGACCCAGTACTTC.

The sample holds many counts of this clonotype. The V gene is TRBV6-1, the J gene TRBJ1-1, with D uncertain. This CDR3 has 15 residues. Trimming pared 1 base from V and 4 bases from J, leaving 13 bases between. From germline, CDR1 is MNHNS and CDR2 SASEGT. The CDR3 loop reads CASSEEEGAGTEAFF. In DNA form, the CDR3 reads TGTGCCAGCAGTGAAGAGGAGGGCGCAGGCACTGAAGCTTTCTTT.

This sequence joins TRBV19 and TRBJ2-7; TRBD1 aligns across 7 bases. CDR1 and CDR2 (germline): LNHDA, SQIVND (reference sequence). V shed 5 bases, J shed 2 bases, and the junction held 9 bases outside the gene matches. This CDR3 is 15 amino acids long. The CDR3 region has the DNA TGTGCCAGTAGTGGCCGGTGGGACAGAGCCTACGAGCAGTACTTC. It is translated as CASSGRWDRAYEQYF.

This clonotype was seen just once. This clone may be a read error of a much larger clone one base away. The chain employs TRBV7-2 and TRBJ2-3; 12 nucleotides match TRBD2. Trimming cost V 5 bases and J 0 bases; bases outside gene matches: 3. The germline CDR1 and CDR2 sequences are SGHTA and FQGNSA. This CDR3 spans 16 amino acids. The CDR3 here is CTSSGLAGTSTDTQYF. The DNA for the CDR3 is TGTACCAGCAGCGGACTAGCGGGAACTAGCACAGATACGCAGTATTTT. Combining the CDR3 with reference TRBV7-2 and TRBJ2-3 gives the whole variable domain GAGVSQSPSNKVTEKGKDVELRCDPISGHTALYWYRQSLGQGLEFLIYFQGNSAPDKSGLPSDRFSAERTGGSVSTLTIQRTQQEDSAVYLCTSSGLAGTSTDTQYFGPGTRLTVL.

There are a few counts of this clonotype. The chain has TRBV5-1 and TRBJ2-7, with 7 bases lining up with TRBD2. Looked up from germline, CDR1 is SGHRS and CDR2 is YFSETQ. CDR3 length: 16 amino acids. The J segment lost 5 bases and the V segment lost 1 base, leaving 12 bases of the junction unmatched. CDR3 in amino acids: CASSLRTDREVHEQYF. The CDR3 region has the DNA TGCGCCAGCAGCTTGAGGACCGACCGGGAGGTCCACGAGCAGTACTTC.

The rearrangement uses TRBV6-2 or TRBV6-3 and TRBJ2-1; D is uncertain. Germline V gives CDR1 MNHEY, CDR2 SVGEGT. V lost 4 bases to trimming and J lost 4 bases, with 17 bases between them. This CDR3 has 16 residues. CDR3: CASSSSGTEFYNEQFF. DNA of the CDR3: TGTGCCAGCAGTTCGTCCGGAACGGAGTTTTACAATGAGCAGTTCTTC.

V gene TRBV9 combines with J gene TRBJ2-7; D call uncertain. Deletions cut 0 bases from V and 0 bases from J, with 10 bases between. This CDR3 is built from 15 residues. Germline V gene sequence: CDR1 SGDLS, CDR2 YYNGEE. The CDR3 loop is CASSVGWSPSYEQYF. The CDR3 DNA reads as TGTGCCAGCAGCGTAGGGTGGTCTCCCTCCTACGAGCAGTACTTC.

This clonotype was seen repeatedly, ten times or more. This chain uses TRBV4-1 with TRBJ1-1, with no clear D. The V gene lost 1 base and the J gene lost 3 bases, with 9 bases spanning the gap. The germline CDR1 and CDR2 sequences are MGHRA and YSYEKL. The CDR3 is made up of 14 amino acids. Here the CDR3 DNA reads TGCGCCAGCAGCCAAGGGTTTGCAGACACTGAAGCTTTCTTT. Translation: CASSQGFADTEAFF.

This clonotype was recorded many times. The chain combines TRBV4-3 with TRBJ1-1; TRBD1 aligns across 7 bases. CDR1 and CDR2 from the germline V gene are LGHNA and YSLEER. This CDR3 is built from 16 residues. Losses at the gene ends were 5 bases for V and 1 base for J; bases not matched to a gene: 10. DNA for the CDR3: TGCGCCAGCAGCAATTTTCGACAGGGTAAGAACACTGAAGCTTTCTTT. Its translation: CASSNFRQGKNTEAFF.

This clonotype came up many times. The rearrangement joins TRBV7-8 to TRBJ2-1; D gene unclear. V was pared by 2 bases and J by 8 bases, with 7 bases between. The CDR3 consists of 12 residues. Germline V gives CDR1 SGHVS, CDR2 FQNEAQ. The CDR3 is CASSLLVHEQFF. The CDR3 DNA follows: TGTGCCAGCAGCTTACTGGTACATGAGCAGTTCTTC.

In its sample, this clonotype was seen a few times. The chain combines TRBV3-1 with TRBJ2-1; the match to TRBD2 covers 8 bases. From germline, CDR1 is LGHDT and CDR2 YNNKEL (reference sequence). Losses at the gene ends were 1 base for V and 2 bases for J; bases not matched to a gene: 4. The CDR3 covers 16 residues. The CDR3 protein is CASSQVSGGAYNEQFF. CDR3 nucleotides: TGTGCCAGCAGCCAAGTCTCCGGGGGGGCCTACAATGAGCAGTTCTTC.

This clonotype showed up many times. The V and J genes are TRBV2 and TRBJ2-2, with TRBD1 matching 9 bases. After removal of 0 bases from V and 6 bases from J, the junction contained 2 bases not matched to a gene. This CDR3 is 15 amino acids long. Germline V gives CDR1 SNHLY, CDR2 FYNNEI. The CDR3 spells CASSEAQGAAGELFF. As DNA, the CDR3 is TGTGCCAGCAGTGAAGCACAGGGGGCAGCCGGGGAGCTGTTTTTT.